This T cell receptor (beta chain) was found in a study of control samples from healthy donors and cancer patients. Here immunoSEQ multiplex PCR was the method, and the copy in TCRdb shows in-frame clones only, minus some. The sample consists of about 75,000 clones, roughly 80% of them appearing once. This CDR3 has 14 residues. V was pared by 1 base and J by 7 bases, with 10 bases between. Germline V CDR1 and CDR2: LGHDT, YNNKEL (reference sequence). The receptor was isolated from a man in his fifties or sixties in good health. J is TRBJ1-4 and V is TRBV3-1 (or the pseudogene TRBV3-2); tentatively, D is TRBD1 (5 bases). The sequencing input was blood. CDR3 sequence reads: CASSQGPGSEKLFF. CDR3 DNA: TGTGCCAGCAGCCAAGGGCCAGGGAGTGAAAAACTGTTTTTT.